This TCR beta chain was documented in a study of beta chain features in type 1 diabetes. Study-wide points: Whether HLA type influences TCRB rearrangement remained unresolved here. The VDJ junctions of type 1 diabetes patients carried fewer insertions and more deletions. Across all four CD4+ subsets, people with type 1 diabetes showed modestly shorter TCRB CDR3s.

Trimming removed 1 base from V and 7 bases from J; junction bases left unmatched: 11. The germline V gene has CDR1 SGDLS and CDR2 YYNGEE. The length of the CDR3 is 18 residues. Concerning this clone itself: Its specificity is not known.

The study reverse transcribed the entire isolated RNA, so it sequenced expressed TCRB transcripts. Assay used: immunoSEQ multiplex PCR; TCRdb lists only in-frame clones, some missing. This table holds 900,000 or so clones, roughly a sixth found once. The sequencing sample was made of naive CD4+ T cells from blood. V and J are TRBV9 and TRBJ2-1, with 13 bases matching TRBD2. This TCR came from a woman aged 18-35 years in good health. CDR3 region: CASSVSSGGLAGRNEQFF. CDR3 DNA sequence: TGTGCCAGCAGCGTATCTTCGGGGGGACTAGCGGGACGAAATGAGCAGTTCTTC.